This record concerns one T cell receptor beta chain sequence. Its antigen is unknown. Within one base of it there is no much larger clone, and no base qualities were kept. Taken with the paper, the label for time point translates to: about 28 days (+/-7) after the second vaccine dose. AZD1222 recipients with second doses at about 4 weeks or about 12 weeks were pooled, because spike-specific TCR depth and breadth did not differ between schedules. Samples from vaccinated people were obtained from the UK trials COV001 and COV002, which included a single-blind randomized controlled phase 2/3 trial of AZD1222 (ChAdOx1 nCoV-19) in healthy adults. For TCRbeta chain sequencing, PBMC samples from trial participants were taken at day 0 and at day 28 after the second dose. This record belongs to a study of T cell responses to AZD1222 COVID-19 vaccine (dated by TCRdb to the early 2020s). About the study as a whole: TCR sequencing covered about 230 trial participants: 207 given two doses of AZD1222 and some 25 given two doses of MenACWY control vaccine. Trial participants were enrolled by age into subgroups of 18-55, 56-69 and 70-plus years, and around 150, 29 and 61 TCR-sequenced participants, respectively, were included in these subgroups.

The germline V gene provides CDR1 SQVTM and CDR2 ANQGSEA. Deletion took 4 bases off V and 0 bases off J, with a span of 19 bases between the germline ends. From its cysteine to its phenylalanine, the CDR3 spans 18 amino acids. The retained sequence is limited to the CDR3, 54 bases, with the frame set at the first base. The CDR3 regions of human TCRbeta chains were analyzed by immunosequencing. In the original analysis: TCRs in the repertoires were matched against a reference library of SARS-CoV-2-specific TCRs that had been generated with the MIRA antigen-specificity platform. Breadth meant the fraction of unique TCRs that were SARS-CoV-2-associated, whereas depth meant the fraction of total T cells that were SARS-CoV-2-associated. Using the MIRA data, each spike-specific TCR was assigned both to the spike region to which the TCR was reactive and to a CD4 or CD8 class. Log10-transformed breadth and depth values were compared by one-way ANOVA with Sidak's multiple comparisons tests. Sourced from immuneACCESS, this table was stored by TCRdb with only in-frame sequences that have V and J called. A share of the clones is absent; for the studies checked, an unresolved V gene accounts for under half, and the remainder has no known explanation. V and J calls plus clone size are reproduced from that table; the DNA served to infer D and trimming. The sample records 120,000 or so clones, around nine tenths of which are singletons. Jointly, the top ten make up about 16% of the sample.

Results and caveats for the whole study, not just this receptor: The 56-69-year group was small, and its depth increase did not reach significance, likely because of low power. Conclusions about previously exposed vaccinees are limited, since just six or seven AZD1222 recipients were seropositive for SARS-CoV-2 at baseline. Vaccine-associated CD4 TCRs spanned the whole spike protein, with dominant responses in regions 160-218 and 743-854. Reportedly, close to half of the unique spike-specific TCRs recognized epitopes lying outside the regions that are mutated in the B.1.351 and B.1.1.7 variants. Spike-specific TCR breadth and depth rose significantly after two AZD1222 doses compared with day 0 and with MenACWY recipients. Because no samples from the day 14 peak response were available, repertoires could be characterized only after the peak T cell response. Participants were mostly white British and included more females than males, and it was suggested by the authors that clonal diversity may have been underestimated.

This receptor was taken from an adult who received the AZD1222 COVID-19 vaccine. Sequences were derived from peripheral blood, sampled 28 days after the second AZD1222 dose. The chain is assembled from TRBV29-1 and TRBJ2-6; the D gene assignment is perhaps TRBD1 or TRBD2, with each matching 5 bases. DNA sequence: TGCAGCGTTGGCCGGGACGGCATTTATAGCTCTGGGGCCAACGTCCTGACTTTC. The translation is CSVGRDGIYSSGANVLTF.